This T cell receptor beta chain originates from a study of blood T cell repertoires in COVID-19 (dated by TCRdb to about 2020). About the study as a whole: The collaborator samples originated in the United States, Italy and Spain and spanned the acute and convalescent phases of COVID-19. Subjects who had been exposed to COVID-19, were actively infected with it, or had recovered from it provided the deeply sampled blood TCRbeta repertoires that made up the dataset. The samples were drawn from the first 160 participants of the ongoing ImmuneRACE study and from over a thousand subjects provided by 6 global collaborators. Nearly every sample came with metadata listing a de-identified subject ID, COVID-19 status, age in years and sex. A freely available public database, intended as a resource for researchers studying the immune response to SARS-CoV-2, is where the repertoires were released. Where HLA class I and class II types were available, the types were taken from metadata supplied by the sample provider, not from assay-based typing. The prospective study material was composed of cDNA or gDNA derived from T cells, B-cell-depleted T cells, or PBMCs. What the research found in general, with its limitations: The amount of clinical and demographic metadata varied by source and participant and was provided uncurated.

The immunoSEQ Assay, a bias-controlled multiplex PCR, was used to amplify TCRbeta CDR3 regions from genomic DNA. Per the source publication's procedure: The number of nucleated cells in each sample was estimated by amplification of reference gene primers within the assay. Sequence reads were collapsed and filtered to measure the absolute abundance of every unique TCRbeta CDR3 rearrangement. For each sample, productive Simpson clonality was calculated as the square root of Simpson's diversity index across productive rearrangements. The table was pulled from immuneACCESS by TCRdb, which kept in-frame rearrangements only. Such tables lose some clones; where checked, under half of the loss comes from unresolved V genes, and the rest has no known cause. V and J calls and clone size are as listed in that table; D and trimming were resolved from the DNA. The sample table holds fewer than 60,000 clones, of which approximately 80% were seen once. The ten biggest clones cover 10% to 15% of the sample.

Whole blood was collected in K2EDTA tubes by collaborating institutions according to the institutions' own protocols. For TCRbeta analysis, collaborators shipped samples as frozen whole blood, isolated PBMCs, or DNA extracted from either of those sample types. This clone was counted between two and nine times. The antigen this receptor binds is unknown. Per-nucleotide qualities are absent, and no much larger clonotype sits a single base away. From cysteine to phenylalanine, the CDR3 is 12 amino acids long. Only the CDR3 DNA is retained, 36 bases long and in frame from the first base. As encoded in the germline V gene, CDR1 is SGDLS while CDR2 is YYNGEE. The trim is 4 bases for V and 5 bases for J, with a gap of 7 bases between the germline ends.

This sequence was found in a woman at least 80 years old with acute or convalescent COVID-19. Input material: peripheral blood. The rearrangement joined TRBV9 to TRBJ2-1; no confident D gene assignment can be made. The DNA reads TGTGCCAGCAGCCCTACAGACAATGAGCAGTTCTTC. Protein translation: CASSPTDNEQFF.